The TCR beta chain under discussion was sequenced for a study of beta chain features in type 1 diabetes. Study-wide background: Healthy donors, compared against patients, showed similar age, gender and cell yields.

Sorting based on CD45RO/CCR7/CD25/CD127/CD95/CD27 separated CD4+ naive, central memory, regulatory and stem cell-like memory cells. TCRB transcripts that were expressed got sequenced, as all of the isolated RNA had been reverse transcribed. The data were produced by immunoSEQ multiplex PCR, yet TCRdb's version contains in-frame clones alone and is incomplete. The table has 600,000 to 750,000 clones, over 10% seen once; the top ten hold 0.09% to 0.15%. Concerning this clone: Its antigen is as yet unknown.

Overall study findings and caveats: People with Type 1 diabetes carried modestly yet significantly shorter TCRB CDR3s in all four CD4+ subsets. Insertions were fewer and deletions more numerous at VDJ junctions in type 1 diabetes patients.

With 1 base removed from V and 10 bases from J, the gap between germline ends came to 11 bases. The CDR3 consists of 13 residues. The germline V gene has CDR1 LGHNA and CDR2 YSLEER. This receptor was taken from a young man with type 1 diabetes. The specimen sequenced was naive CD4+ T cells from blood. V is TRBV4-3 and J is TRBJ2-1, with no clear D. As DNA, the CDR3 is TGCGCCAGCAGCCAAGGTGGCCGACCCGAGCAGTTCTTC. Translation gives CASSQGGRPEQFF.